This passage covers 3 T cell receptor beta chains from one sample sequenced in a study of CD8 T cells in ankylosing spondylitis. TCRdb re-analysed the 5' RACE reads in MiXCR, keeping a single row per CDR3 protein. The sample gives under 170,000 distinct CDR3 sequences, approximately 44% of which show up once; roughly 15% is in the top ten. The source material was synovial fluid, either unsorted or a sorted T cell fraction (not recorded which). The receptors here all came from a male donor with ankylosing spondylitis.

The chain recombines TRBV12-3 or TRBV12-4 with TRBJ2-3, with 7 bases matching TRBD2. Losses at the gene ends were 5 bases for V and 0 bases for J; bases not matched to a gene: 11. This CDR3 spans 17 amino acids. The CDR3 protein is CASSGSSGSLSTDTQYF. In nucleotides, the CDR3 is TGTGCCAGCAGTGGGTCTAGCGGATCCTTAAGCACAGATACGCAGTATTTT.

V and J are TRBV4-2 and TRBJ2-7; D may match TRBD1 or TRBD2 (5 bases each). CDR1 and CDR2 from the germline V gene are LGHNA and YNFKEQ. The CDR3 covers 15 residues. V dropped 3 bases and J dropped 3 bases, with 15 bases sitting between them. Here the CDR3 reads CASSQDGTDFYEQYF. DNA for the CDR3: TGTGCCAGCAGCCAGGATGGGACGGACTTCTACGAGCAGTACTTC.

The chain uses TRBV6-1 and TRBJ2-2; 10 bases fit TRBD2. The CDR3 consists of 16 residues. The germline V gene has CDR1 MNHNS and CDR2 SASEGT. J was trimmed by 2 bases and V by 6 bases; bases with no gene match: 6. DNA of the CDR3: TGTGCCAGCAGAGGGCTAGCGGGGGACAACACCGGGGAGCTGTTTTTT. This sequence encodes CASRGLAGDNTGELFF.